Following are 4 T cell receptor beta chains from one sample sequenced in a study of blood T cell repertoires in COVID-19. Sequenced by immunoSEQ multiplex PCR; TCRdb stores in-frame clones only, minus some. The sample contains around 200,000 clones, around nine tenths of which appear only once. Sequenced input: peripheral blood. These receptors originate from a middle-aged man with active or convalescent COVID-19.

This clone was detected a few times. The V gene is TRBV29-1, the J gene TRBJ1-1, with D hard to call. Trimming stripped 6 bases from V and 3 bases from J, with 11 bases between. The CDR3 runs to 12 residues. Germline loops: CDR1 SQVTM, CDR2 ANQGSEA. CDR3 bases: TGCAGCGTGTTGGAGCAATACACTGAAGCTTTCTTT. It specifies CSVLEQYTEAFF.

This clone was observed a handful of times. V and J are TRBV9 and TRBJ1-5; the D gene is possibly TRBD1 (6 bases). Germline V gene sequence: CDR1 SGDLS, CDR2 YYNGEE. V shed 4 bases and J shed 4 bases, with 15 bases lying between them. This CDR3 spans 15 amino acids. The CDR3 DNA sequence: TGTGCCAGCAGCCGGCAGGGGACGGCTAATCAGCCCCAGCATTTT. Its protein product is CASSRQGTANQPQHF. The full variable domain, in which reference TRBV9 and TRBJ1-5 provide the parts outside the CDR3, is DSGVTQTPKHLITATGQRVTLRCSPRSGDLSVYWYQQSLDQGLQFLIQYYNGEERAKGNILERFSAQQFPDLHSELNLSSLELGDSALYFCASSRQGTANQPQHFGDGTRLSIL.

This clone was recorded only once. J is TRBJ1-2 and V is TRBV30; 8 bases fit TRBD1. The germline V gene encodes CDR1 GTSNPN and CDR2 SVGIG (reference sequence). This CDR3 is built from 13 residues. J gave up 4 bases and V 0 bases, and 1 base lay outside the gene matches. CDR3 coding DNA: TGTGCCTGGAGTGTAGACAGGGGCTATGGCTACACCTTC. It is translated as CAWSVDRGYGYTF.

J is TRBJ2-4 and V is TRBV9; 13 bases map to TRBD2. Germline V CDR1 and CDR2: SGDLS, YYNGEE. The CDR3 consists of 15 residues. With 3 bases clipped from V and 6 bases from J, the junction kept 3 bases outside the gene matches. The CDR3, as DNA: TGTGCCAGCAGCGAGGGACTAGCGGGAAGAAACATTCAGTACTTC. Residues: CASSEGLAGRNIQYF. The full variable domain, in which reference TRBV9 and TRBJ2-4 provide the parts outside the CDR3, is DSGVTQTPKHLITATGQRVTLRCSPRSGDLSVYWYQQSLDQGLQFLIQYYNGEERAKGNILERFSAQQFPDLHSELNLSSLELGDSALYFCASSEGLAGRNIQYFGAGTRLSVL.